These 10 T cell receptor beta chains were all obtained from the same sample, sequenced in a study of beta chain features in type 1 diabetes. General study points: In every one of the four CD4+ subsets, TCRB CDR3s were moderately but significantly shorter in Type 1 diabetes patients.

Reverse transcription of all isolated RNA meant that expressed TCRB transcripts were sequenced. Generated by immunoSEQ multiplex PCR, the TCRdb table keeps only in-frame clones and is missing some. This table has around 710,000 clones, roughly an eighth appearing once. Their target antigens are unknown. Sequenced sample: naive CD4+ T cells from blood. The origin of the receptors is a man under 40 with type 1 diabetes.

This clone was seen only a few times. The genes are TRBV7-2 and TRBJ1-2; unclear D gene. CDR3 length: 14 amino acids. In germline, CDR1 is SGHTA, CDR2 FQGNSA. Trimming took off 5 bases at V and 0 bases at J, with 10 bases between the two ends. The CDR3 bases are TGTGCCAGCAGCGCGGACCTAGCTAACTATGGCTACACCTTC. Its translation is CASSADLANYGYTF.

The CDR3 loop is CASSVGEGFNYGYTF. CDR3 sequence (DNA): TGTGCCAGCAGCGTAGGCGAGGGCTTCAACTATGGCTACACCTTC. The rearrangement joins TRBV9 to TRBJ1-2; the D is unclear. Trimming took 0 bases from V and 2 from J, leaving 11 bases between them. CDR3 length equals 15 residues. Germline assignment: CDR1 SGDLS and CDR2 YYNGEE.

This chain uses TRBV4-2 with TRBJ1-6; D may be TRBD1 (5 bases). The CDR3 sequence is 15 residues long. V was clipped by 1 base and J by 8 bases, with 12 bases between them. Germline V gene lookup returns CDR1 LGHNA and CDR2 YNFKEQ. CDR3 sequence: CASSQVGGGDSPLHF. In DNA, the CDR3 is TGTGCCAGCAGCCAAGTCGGGGGAGGTGATTCACCCCTCCACTTT.

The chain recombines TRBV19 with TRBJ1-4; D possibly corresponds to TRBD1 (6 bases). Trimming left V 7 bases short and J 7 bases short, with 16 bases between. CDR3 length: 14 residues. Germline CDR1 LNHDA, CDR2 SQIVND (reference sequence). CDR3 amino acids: CASTTQGRREKLFF. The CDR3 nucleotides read TGTGCCAGTACGACCCAGGGGAGGCGTGAAAAACTGTTTTTT.

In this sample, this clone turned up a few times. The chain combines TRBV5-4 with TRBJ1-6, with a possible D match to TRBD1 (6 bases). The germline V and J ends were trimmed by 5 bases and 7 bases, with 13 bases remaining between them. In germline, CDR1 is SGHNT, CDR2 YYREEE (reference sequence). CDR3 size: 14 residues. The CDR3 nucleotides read TGTGCCAGCAGAATACAGGGACCGAATTCACCCCTCCACTTT. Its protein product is CASRIQGPNSPLHF.

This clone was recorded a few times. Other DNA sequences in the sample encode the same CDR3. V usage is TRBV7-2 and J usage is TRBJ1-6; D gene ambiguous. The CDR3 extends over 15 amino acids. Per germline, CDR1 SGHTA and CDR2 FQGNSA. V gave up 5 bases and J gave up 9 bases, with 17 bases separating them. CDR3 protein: CASSPRPRAGSPLHF. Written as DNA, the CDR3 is TGTGCCAGCAGCCCAAGGCCAAGGGCTGGTTCACCCCTCCACTTT. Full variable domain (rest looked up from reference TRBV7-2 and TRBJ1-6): GAGVSQSPSNKVTEKGKDVELRCDPISGHTALYWYRQSLGQGLEFLIYFQGNSAPDKSGLPSDRFSAERTGGSVSTLTIQRTQQEDSAVYLCASSPRPRAGSPLHFGNGTRLTVT.

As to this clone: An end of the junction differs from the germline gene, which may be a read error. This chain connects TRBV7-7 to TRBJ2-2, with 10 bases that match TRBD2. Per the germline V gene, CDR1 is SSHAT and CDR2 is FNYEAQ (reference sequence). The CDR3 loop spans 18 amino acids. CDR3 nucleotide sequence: TGTGCTAGCAGCCTTCACCACCTACTAGCGGGAAACACCGGGGAGCTGTTTTTT. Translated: CASSLHHLLAGNTGELFF.

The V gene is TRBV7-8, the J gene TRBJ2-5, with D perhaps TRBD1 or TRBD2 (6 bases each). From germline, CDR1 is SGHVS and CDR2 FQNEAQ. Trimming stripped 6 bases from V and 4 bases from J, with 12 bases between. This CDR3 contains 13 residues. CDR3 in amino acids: CASSGGGPETQYF. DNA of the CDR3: TGTGCCAGCAGTGGAGGGGGGCCAGAGACCCAGTACTTC. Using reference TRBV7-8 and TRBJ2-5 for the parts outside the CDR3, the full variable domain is GAGVSQSPRYKVAKRGQDVALRCDPISGHVSLFWYQQALGQGPEFLTYFQNEAQLDKSGLPSDRFFAERPEGSVSTLKIQRTQQEDSAVYLCASSGGGPETQYFGPGTRLLVL.

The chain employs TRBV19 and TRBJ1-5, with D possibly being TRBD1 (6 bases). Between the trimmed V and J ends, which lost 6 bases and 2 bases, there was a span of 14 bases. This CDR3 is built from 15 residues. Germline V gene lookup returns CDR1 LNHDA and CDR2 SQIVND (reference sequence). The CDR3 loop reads CASREQGSGNQPQHF. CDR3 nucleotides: TGTGCCAGTAGAGAACAGGGTTCTGGCAATCAGCCCCAGCATTTT.

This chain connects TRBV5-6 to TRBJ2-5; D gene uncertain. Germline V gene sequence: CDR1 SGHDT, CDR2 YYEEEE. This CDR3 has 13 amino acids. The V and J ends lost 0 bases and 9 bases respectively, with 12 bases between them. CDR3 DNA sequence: TGTGCCAGCAGCTTGGGAGAGTCTAGGGCCCAGTACTTC. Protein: CASSLGESRAQYF.